Shown below are 30 T cell receptor beta chains from a single sample sequenced in a study of cytomegalovirus exposure and HLA in healthy donors. PCR primers comprised 60 Vbeta and 13 Jbeta primers. Produced via immunoSEQ multiplex PCR; TCRdb's table is partial and in-frame only. Among around 180,000 clones listed, more than 60% were seen once. Sequencing was done on a sample of PBMCs. Receptor source: a woman in her 30s in good health and CMV-seropositive.

The chain has TRBV7-6 and TRBJ2-1, with TRBD2 identical over 11 bases. Germline assignment: CDR1 SGHVS and CDR2 FNYEAQ. The J segment lost 6 bases and the V segment lost 1 base, leaving 11 bases of the junction unmatched. This CDR3 spans 18 amino acids. This CDR3 is CASSLEVGLAGGSNEQFF. The CDR3 DNA reads TGTGCCAGCAGCTTAGAGGTCGGGCTAGCGGGAGGAAGCAATGAGCAGTTCTTC.

The chain employs TRBV5-1 and TRBJ2-1; possible D gene TRBD2, 5 bases. Trimming stripped 0 bases from V and 5 bases from J, with 12 bases between. The germline V gene encodes CDR1 SGHRS and CDR2 YFSETQ. CDR3 size: 15 residues. The CDR3 DNA sequence: TGCGCCAGCAGCTTGGAGGCTAGCAACCACAATGAGCAGTTCTTC. It encodes CASSLEASNHNEQFF.

A single count supports this clone. The chain employs TRBV15 and TRBJ2-5; D may be TRBD1 (5 bases). Germline V CDR1 and CDR2: LNHNV, YYDKDF (reference sequence). V shed 7 bases and J shed 3 bases, with 12 bases lying between them. The CDR3 totals 13 residues. CDR3 DNA: TGTGCCACCAAACAGGTGGACGAAGAGACCCAGTACTTC. Protein: CATKQVDEETQYF.

The chain combines TRBV6-5 with TRBJ2-1; D not resolved. With 5 bases removed from V and 7 bases from J, the gap between germline ends came to 18 bases. The CDR3 covers 15 residues. Germline lookup yields CDR1 MNHEY and CDR2 SVGAGI. The CDR3 region has the DNA TGTGCCAGCAGTACCCGTCGTAGTGGCGGAAATGAGCAGTTCTTC. As protein: CASSTRRSGGNEQFF.

This clone has just a few counts. The rearrangement joins TRBV19 to TRBJ2-7; unclear D gene. The CDR3 loop spans 14 amino acids. The germline gives CDR1 LNHDA, CDR2 SQIVND (reference sequence). V lost 4 bases to trimming and J lost 2 bases, with 12 bases between them. The CDR3 region has the DNA TGTGCCAGTAGTAAGAGTCCTCAACCCTACGAGCAGTACTTC. Residues: CASSKSPQPYEQYF.

The chain combines TRBV2 with TRBJ2-7; maybe TRBD2 (5 bases). The V end was cut by 5 bases, the J end by 6 bases, with 11 bases between. The germline V gene encodes CDR1 SNHLY and CDR2 FYNNEI. The CDR3 totals 12 residues. The CDR3 region is CASSWVGGEQYF. The CDR3 DNA reads TGTGCCAGCAGTTGGGTCGGAGGCGAGCAGTACTTC.

V usage is TRBV18 and J usage is TRBJ2-5; 7 bases line up with TRBD2. V trimming: 3 bases; J trimming: 4 bases; junction bases outside the gene matches: 2. Germline V CDR1 and CDR2: KGHSH, LQKENI. The CDR3 loop spans 13 amino acids. The CDR3 sequence is CASSPGGRETQYF. The CDR3 nucleotides read TGTGCCAGCTCACCGGGGGGGAGAGAGACCCAGTACTTC.

The V gene is TRBV5-4, the J gene TRBJ1-1; D uncertain. Germline V lookup: CDR1 SGHNT, CDR2 YYREEE (reference sequence). V was cut by 0 bases and J by 1 base, with 7 bases left in between. CDR3 length: 14 amino acids. The CDR3 nucleotides read TGTGCCAGCAGCTTGGTCCAGTCGAACACTGAAGCTTTCTTT. This encodes CASSLVQSNTEAFF.

The chain has TRBV7-2 and TRBJ2-1, with D possibly being TRBD2 (6 bases). CDR3 size: 16 residues. Germline CDR1 and CDR2: SGHTA and FQGNSA. Trimming shortened V by 3 bases and J by 0 bases, and 12 bases separated the two germline ends. The CDR3 sequence is CASSFWREHSYNEQFF. The CDR3 DNA sequence: TGTGCCAGCAGCTTTTGGCGGGAACACTCCTACAATGAGCAGTTCTTC.

The table lists this clone with a few counts. The V and J genes are TRBV7-8 and TRBJ2-1; D possibly corresponds to TRBD2 (5 bases). Trimming took 4 bases from V and 0 from J, leaving 16 bases between them. The germline V gene encodes CDR1 SGHVS and CDR2 FQNEAQ. CDR3 length: 17 amino acids. The CDR3 is CASSSHVAGSSYNEQFF. CDR3 nucleotide sequence: TGTGCCAGCAGCTCGCATGTGGCGGGCAGCTCCTACAATGAGCAGTTCTTC.

J is TRBJ1-1 and V is TRBV7-9, with TRBD1 as a possible D gene (5 bases). Trimming removed 2 bases from V and 4 bases from J, with 11 bases in between. This CDR3 has 14 residues. Germline V gene sequence: CDR1 SEHNR, CDR2 FQNEAQ (reference sequence). The CDR3 DNA is TGTGCCAGCAGCTTAATGGGGCATAGCACTGAAGCTTTCTTT. It is translated as CASSLMGHSTEAFF.

In nucleotides, the CDR3 is TGTGCCTGGAGCGCCGTTGGTCGTAGCGTAATCTCCTACGAGCAGTACTTC. As protein: CAWSAVGRSVISYEQYF. The chain employs TRBV30 and TRBJ2-7; D is possibly TRBD2 (5 bases). Germline assignment: CDR1 GTSNPN and CDR2 SVGIG (reference sequence). The ends were cut back, 3 bases at V and 0 bases at J, with 21 bases in the middle. The length of the CDR3 is 17 residues. Full variable domain (missing parts from reference TRBV30 and TRBJ2-7): SQTIHQWPATLVQPVGSPLSLECTVEGTSNPNLYWYRQAAGRGLQLLFYSVGIGQISSEVPQNLSASRPQDRQFILSSKKLLLSDSGFYLCAWSAVGRSVISYEQYFGPGTRLTVT.

The chain links TRBV28 to TRBJ2-3; TRBD1 matches 8 bases. Trimming at V came to 1 base and at J to 2 bases, leaving 20 bases not matched to a gene. Germline-derived CDR1 and CDR2 are MDHEN and SYDVKM. The CDR3 is 21 amino acids. In DNA, the CDR3 is TGTGCCAGCAGTTTATCGGGACAGGCCCAGGCATTTCAGCCATCCACAGATACGCAGTATTTT. It yields the protein CASSLSGQAQAFQPSTDTQYF.

This chain joins TRBV27 and TRBJ2-2, with 7 bases fitting TRBD2. The germline CDR1 and CDR2 sequences are MNHEY and SMNVEV (reference sequence). J gave up 3 bases and V 5 bases, and 9 bases lay outside the gene matches. The CDR3 loop spans 16 amino acids. The CDR3 protein is CASSPTLAVYTGELFF. As DNA, the CDR3 is TGTGCCAGCAGTCCAACTCTAGCGGTATACACCGGGGAGCTGTTTTTT.

The chain links TRBV4-2 to TRBJ2-5; D may be TRBD2 (6 bases). Germline lookup yields CDR1 LGHNA and CDR2 YNFKEQ. The length of the CDR3 is 15 residues. V was shortened by 1 base and J by 5 bases, with 14 bases between the two germline ends. CDR3 region: CASSQVGGSRETQYF. As DNA, the CDR3 is TGTGCCAGCAGCCAAGTTGGAGGGAGCCGGGAGACCCAGTACTTC.

V and J are TRBV28 and TRBJ2-7, with a weak D call TRBD2 (5 bases). The CDR3 runs 15 residues. CDR1 and CDR2 from the germline V gene are MDHEN and SYDVKM. Trimming shortened V by 6 bases and J by 0 bases, and 15 bases separated the two germline ends. Here the CDR3 reads CASSQSGADSYEQYF. The CDR3 bases are TGTGCCAGCAGCCAAAGCGGAGCGGACTCCTACGAGCAGTACTTC.

As to this clone: Germline and junction disagree at one end, which may indicate a read error. The rearrangement uses TRBV25-1 and TRBJ2-3; TRBD1 aligns across 11 bases. Germline V gives CDR1 MGHDK, CDR2 SYGVNS. The CDR3 has 14 residues. In nucleotides, the CDR3 is TGTGCCAGCAGTGAAGGGACAGGGGGAGGACCGAACCGATTT. Translating it yields CASSEGTGGGPNRF.

The DNA for the CDR3 is TGTGCCAGCAGCCAACTTCGGCAGGGGTGGTCCGAAGGCTACACCTTC. Translation gives CASSQLRQGWSEGYTF. The chain carries TRBV7-2 and TRBJ1-2; tentatively, D is TRBD1 (6 bases). The V end lost 5 bases, the J end lost 8 bases, and 24 bases lay between the germline ends. The CDR3 sequence is 16 residues long. Germline V gene sequence: CDR1 SGHTA, CDR2 FQGNSA.

The gene calls are TRBV28 and TRBJ2-5; 8 bases line up with TRBD1. The V gene end was trimmed by 6 bases and the J gene end by 4 bases; junction bases not matched to a gene: 10. CDR3 length equals 15 residues. Germline assignment: CDR1 MDHEN and CDR2 SYDVKM. CDR3 nucleotides: TGTGCCAGCAGCTACATCGGACAGGGAGGAGAGACCCAGTACTTC. Amino acid sequence: CASSYIGQGGETQYF.

The V and J genes are TRBV18 and TRBJ2-7, with 7 bases lining up with TRBD2. From germline, CDR1 is KGHSH and CDR2 LQKENI. Germline trimming cut 6 bases from V and 6 bases from J; bases unmatched to any gene: 11. This CDR3 is built from 14 residues. The CDR3 sequence: CASSLDGEGREQYF. The CDR3 coding sequence is TGTGCCAGCTCTCTGGATGGGGAGGGCCGCGAGCAGTACTTC.

The chain couples TRBV28 to TRBJ2-7, with 8 bases identical to TRBD1. With 5 bases clipped from V and 2 bases from J, the junction kept 11 bases outside the gene matches. This CDR3 spans 16 amino acids. Germline loops: CDR1 MDHEN, CDR2 SYDVKM. The CDR3 loop is CASSLSQGARAYEQYF. The CDR3 DNA reads TGTGCCAGCAGTCTATCCCAGGGGGCTCGCGCCTACGAGCAGTACTTC.

The J gene is TRBJ2-2, the V gene TRBV7-6; possible D gene TRBD2, 5 bases. Between the trimmed V and J ends, which lost 3 bases and 8 bases, there was a span of 7 bases. CDR3 length: 12 residues. Per germline, CDR1 SGHVS and CDR2 FNYEAQ. DNA of the CDR3: TGTGCCAGCAGCTTTAGCGAGGGGGAGCTGTTTTTT. Translation gives CASSFSEGELFF.

This clone appeared a few times. The chain couples TRBV19 to TRBJ2-6, with 7 bases aligning to TRBD1. V shed 3 bases and J 0 bases; nucleotides not matched to a gene: 8. Germline CDR1 reads LNHDA; CDR2 reads SQIVND (reference sequence). This CDR3 spans 18 amino acids. Here the CDR3 reads CASSIPGQLRSGANVLTF. The CDR3 nucleotides are TGTGCCAGTAGTATCCCGGGACAGTTACGCTCTGGGGCCAACGTCCTGACTTTC.

This CDR3 reads CASSSSGTGPYEQYF. DNA for the CDR3: TGTGCCAGCAGTTCGTCCGGGACAGGGCCCTACGAGCAGTACTTC. The chain is built from TRBV6-5 and TRBJ2-7; 9 positions match TRBD1. From germline, CDR1 is MNHEY and CDR2 SVGAGI. Trimming at V came to 4 bases and at J to 2 bases, leaving 6 bases not matched to a gene. The CDR3 has 15 residues.

This clone was seen once. The CDR3 is CSAKTGAHEQFF. The CDR3 bases are TGCAGCGCTAAGACAGGGGCGCATGAGCAGTTCTTC. The chain links TRBV29-1 to TRBJ2-1; 8 bases align to TRBD1. The CDR3 has 12 residues. Trimming cost V 7 bases and J 8 bases; bases outside gene matches: 7. Germline CDR1 SQVTM, CDR2 ANQGSEA.

This chain connects TRBV9 to TRBJ2-7, with D maybe TRBD1 (5 bases). Between the trimmed V and J ends, which lost 4 bases and 1 base, there was a span of 15 bases. Germline V gene data show CDR1 as SGDLS and CDR2 as YYNGEE. This CDR3 is 15 amino acids long. DNA for the CDR3: TGTGCCAGCAGCTCAGGGTGGGAAGCGTCCTACGAGCAGTACTTC. Translating gives CASSSGWEASYEQYF.

The chain uses TRBV2 and TRBJ1-1, with D perhaps TRBD1 (6 bases). The germline V gene encodes CDR1 SNHLY and CDR2 FYNNEI. This CDR3 has 14 residues. Trimming removed 6 bases at V and 5 bases at J, with 16 bases between. CDR3 protein: CASSDQGMGTEAFF. DNA for the CDR3: TGTGCCAGCAGCGACCAGGGGATGGGGACTGAAGCTTTCTTT. Using reference TRBV2 and TRBJ1-1 for the parts outside the CDR3, the full variable domain is EPEVTQTPSHQVTQMGQEVILRCVPISNHLYFYWYRQILGQKVEFLVSFYNNEISEKSEIFDDQFSVERPDGSNFTLKIRSTKLEDSAMYFCASSDQGMGTEAFFGQGTRLTVV.

This chain uses TRBV6-5 with TRBJ1-1; perhaps TRBD1 as D (5 bases). This CDR3 contains 16 residues. The V end was cut by 0 bases, the J end by 3 bases, with 14 bases between. CDR1 is MNHEY, CDR2 SVGAGI, per germline. Here the CDR3 DNA reads TGTGCCAGCAGTTACTCGAATGGAGGGGAAGACACTGAAGCTTTCTTT. Translated: CASSYSNGGEDTEAFF.

This rearrangement joins TRBV2 to TRBJ2-1; 10 bases are a match to TRBD2. The CDR3 contains 18 residues. Germline V lookup: CDR1 SNHLY, CDR2 FYNNEI. Losses at the gene ends were 2 bases for V and 8 bases for J; bases not matched to a gene: 15. CDR3 region: CASSELAGVVDGSDEQFF. For the CDR3, the DNA is TGTGCCAGCAGTGAACTAGCGGGAGTGGTAGATGGTTCGGATGAGCAGTTCTTC.

This rearrangement joins TRBV5-1 to TRBJ1-5, with a possible D match to TRBD1 (6 bases). Per the germline V gene, CDR1 is SGHRS and CDR2 is YFSETQ. The V and J ends lost 4 bases and 3 bases respectively, with 17 bases between them. The CDR3 is made up of 16 amino acids. The CDR3 DNA follows: TGCGCCAGCAGCCAGGGGACGGAGCCAAACAATCAGCCCCAGCATTTT. Residues: CASSQGTEPNNQPQHF.